These 10 T cell receptor beta chains came from one sample sequenced in a study of TIL therapy for anti-PD-1-resistant metastatic lung cancer. The immunoSEQ assay was v3. Assay used: immunoSEQ multiplex PCR; TCRdb lists only in-frame clones, some missing. This sample has about 60,000 clones, with around nine tenths found just once. Time point meaning: pre-treatment sample, taken before nivolumab and TIL therapy. The specimen comprised blood, sampled at baseline. The receptors were sampled from a person aged 25-85 years with non-small cell lung cancer.

This chain connects TRBV7-6 to TRBJ1-5, with D perhaps matching TRBD1 (5 bases). The CDR3 covers 13 residues. V was shortened by 1 base and J by 7 bases, with 8 bases between the two germline ends. Germline V gene lookup returns CDR1 SGHVS and CDR2 FNYEAQ. CDR3: CASSLDRSQPQHF. The CDR3 DNA reads TGTGCCAGCAGCTTAGACAGGTCCCAGCCCCAGCATTTT.

V gene TRBV5-1 combines with J gene TRBJ2-1; TRBD2 aligns across 12 bases. The length of the CDR3 is 16 residues. CDR1 is SGHRS and CDR2 is YFSETQ in the germline V gene. The V segment lost 3 bases and the J segment 7 bases; nucleotides outside the gene matches: 8. The CDR3 DNA follows: TGCGCCAGCAGCTCCCTAGCGGGGGGGCCTTGGAATGAGCAGTTCTTC. This sequence encodes CASSSLAGGPWNEQFF.

The chain combines TRBV19 with TRBJ2-7; D is possibly TRBD1 (6 bases). CDR1 is LNHDA, CDR2 SQIVND, per germline (reference sequence). Trimming took 10 bases from V and 5 from J, leaving 15 bases between them. The CDR3 spans 12 residues. CDR3 residues: CATRTQGNEQYF. DNA for the CDR3: TGTGCCACCAGGACCCAGGGGAACGAGCAGTACTTC.

The chain uses TRBV10-3 and TRBJ1-1; tentative D call: TRBD1 (5 bases). This CDR3 contains 12 residues. V shed 2 bases and J shed 8 bases, with 9 bases lying between them. Germline V gives CDR1 ENHRY, CDR2 SYGVKD. The CDR3 loop reads CAISEGGSEAFF. DNA of the CDR3: TGTGCCATCAGTGAGGGGGGTTCGGAAGCTTTCTTT.

This rearrangement joins TRBV19 to TRBJ1-5; TRBD1 aligns across 7 bases. The CDR3 loop spans 14 amino acids. Losses at the gene ends were 4 bases for V and 4 bases for J; bases not matched to a gene: 4. Per the germline V gene, CDR1 is LNHDA and CDR2 is SQIVND (reference sequence). CDR3 residues: CASSRGQTNQPQHF. The CDR3 DNA reads TGTGCCAGTAGTAGGGGACAGACTAATCAGCCCCAGCATTTT. The whole variable domain, filled in from reference TRBV19 and TRBJ1-5, reads DGGITQSPKYLFRKEGQNVTLSCEQNLNHDAMYWYRQDPGQGLRLIYYSQIVNDFQKGDIAEGYSVSREKKESFPLTVTSAQKNPTAFYLCASSRGQTNQPQHFGDGTRLSIL.

J is TRBJ2-1 and V is TRBV28, with D perhaps given as TRBD1 or TRBD2 (5 bases each). This CDR3 has 13 amino acids. CDR1 and CDR2 (germline): MDHEN, SYDVKM. V was clipped by 10 bases and J by 2 bases, with 12 bases between them. DNA of the CDR3: TGTGCCATCACGGGGCACCCCTACAATGAGCAGTTCTTC. It encodes CAITGHPYNEQFF.

The J gene is TRBJ2-1, the V gene TRBV7-9, with TRBD2 matching 10 bases. The CDR3 sequence is 18 residues long. V lost 4 bases and J lost 3; bases outside the gene matches: 12. CDR1 SEHNR and CDR2 FQNEAQ come from the germline V gene (reference sequence). The CDR3, as DNA: TGTGCCAGCAGCTCGCAGGGAAGCGGGAGGGCCCTCTACAATGAGCAGTTCTTC. It yields the protein CASSSQGSGRALYNEQFF.

V is TRBV4-1 and J is TRBJ1-6; D call uncertain. Germline CDR1 and CDR2: MGHRA and YSYEKL. V was shortened by 0 bases and J by 9 bases, with 18 bases between the two germline ends. This CDR3 comprises 17 residues. The CDR3 DNA sequence: TGCGCCAGCAGCCAAGATCCCCAGGTATCGACTTCTTCACCCCTCCACTTT. Encoded protein: CASSQDPQVSTSSPLHF.

This rearrangement joins TRBV5-8 to TRBJ1-3; TRBD1 might be the D (5 bases). V was cut by 5 bases and J by 2 bases, with 11 bases left in between. The CDR3 runs 14 residues. From germline, CDR1 is SGHTS and CDR2 YDEGEE. This CDR3 reads CASSFREAGNTIYF. CDR3 DNA sequence: TGTGCCAGCAGTTTCAGGGAGGCTGGAAACACCATATATTTT.

V usage is TRBV15 and J usage is TRBJ1-3; D may be TRBD1 (5 bases). From germline, CDR1 is LNHNV and CDR2 YYDKDF (reference sequence). The CDR3 has 13 residues. V gave up 6 bases and J gave up 0 bases, with 6 bases separating them. CDR3 amino acids: CATSGGSGNTIYF. As DNA, the CDR3 is TGTGCCACCAGTGGGGGCTCTGGAAACACCATATATTTT. Looking up the rest from reference TRBV15 and TRBJ1-3 gives the full variable domain: DAMVIQNPRYQVTQFGKPVTLSCSQTLNHNVMYWYQQKSSQAPKLLFHYYDKDFNNEADTPDNFQSRRPNTSFCFLDIRSPGLGDTAMYLCATSGGSGNTIYFGEGSWLTVV.